The source of this T cell receptor (beta chain) is a study of T cell changes during pregnancy in multiple sclerosis. TCRdb's copy holds only in-frame clones and misses some; the assay was immunoSEQ multiplex PCR. Of 90,000 or so clones in the sample, approximately 91% were seen once. This CDR3 spans 15 amino acids. Trimming shortened V by 7 bases and J by 0 bases, and 15 bases separated the two germline ends. Germline V CDR1 and CDR2: MDHEN, SYDVKM. The chain is built from TRBV28 and TRBJ1-2; D is unresolved. The specimen was PBMCs, collected in the first trimester of pregnancy. This receptor was identified in a female donor in good health, serving as a control in a pregnancy study. Some clones in this sample may be carry-over from other donors' samples. CDR3 region: CASTPIPIANYGYTF. For the CDR3, the DNA is TGTGCCAGCACTCCTATACCGATAGCTAACTATGGCTACACCTTC.